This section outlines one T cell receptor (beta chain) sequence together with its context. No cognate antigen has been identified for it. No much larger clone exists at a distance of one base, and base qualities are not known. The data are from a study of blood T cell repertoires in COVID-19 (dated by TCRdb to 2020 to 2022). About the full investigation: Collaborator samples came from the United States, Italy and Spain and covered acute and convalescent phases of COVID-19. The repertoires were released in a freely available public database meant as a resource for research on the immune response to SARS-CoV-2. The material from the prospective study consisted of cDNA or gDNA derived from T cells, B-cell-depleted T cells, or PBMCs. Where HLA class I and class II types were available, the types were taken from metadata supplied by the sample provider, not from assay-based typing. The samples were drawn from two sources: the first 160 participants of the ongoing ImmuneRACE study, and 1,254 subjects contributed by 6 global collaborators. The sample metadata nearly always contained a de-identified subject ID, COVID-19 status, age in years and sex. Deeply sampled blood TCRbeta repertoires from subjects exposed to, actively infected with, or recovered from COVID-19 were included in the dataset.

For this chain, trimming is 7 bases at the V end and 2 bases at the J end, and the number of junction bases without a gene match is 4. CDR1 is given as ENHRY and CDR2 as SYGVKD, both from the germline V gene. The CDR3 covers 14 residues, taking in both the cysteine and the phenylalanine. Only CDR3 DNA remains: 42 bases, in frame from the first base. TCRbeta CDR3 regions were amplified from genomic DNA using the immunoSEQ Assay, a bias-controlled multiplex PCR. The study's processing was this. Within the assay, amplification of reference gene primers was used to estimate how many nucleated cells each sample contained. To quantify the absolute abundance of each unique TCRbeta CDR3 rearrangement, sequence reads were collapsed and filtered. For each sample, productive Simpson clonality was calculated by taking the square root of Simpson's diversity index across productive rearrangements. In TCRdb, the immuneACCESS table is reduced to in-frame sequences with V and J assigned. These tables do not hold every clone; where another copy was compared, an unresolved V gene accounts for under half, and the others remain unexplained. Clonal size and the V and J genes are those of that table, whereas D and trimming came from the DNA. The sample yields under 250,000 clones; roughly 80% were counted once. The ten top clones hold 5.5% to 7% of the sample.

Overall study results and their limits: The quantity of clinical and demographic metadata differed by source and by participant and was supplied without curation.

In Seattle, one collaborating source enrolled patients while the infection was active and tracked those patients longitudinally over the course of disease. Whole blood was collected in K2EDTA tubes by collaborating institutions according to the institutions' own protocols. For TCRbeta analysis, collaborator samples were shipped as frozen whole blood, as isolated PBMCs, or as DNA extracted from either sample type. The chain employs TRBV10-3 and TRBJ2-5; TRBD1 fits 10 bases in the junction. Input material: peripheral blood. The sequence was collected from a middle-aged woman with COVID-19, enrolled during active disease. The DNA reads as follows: TGTGCCATCACCGACAGGGGGCTACAAGAGACCCAGTACTTC. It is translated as CAITDRGLQETQYF.